Below, one T cell receptor beta chain is given with its context. The antigen remains unidentified. Samples came from axillary lymph nodes draining the breast cancer. The V end lost 1 base, the J end lost 2 bases, and 20 bases lay between the germline ends. There are 18 residues in the CDR3. Germline V CDR1 and CDR2: MGHRA, YSYEKL. These data come from a study of breast tumors, draining lymph nodes, adjacent tissues. One entry per CDR3 protein, called by TCRdb with MiXCR from the multiplex PCR reads. In the table there are about 140,000 distinct CDR3 sequences, about 33% of which are singletons. General study results and limits: The data were judged consistent with most tumor T cells coming from lymph node and expanding in tumor.

Sequencing was carried out using axillary lymph node tissue. This chain links TRBV4-1 with TRBJ1-2; perhaps TRBD1 as D (5 bases). This clonotype was obtained from a female donor with breast cancer. Some clones in this sample may be carry-over from other donors' samples. The CDR3 DNA reads TGCGCCAGCAGCCAAGGTTGGGGGGGGGGTGCCGGAAACTATGGCTACACCTTC. This codes for CASSQGWGGGAGNYGYTF.